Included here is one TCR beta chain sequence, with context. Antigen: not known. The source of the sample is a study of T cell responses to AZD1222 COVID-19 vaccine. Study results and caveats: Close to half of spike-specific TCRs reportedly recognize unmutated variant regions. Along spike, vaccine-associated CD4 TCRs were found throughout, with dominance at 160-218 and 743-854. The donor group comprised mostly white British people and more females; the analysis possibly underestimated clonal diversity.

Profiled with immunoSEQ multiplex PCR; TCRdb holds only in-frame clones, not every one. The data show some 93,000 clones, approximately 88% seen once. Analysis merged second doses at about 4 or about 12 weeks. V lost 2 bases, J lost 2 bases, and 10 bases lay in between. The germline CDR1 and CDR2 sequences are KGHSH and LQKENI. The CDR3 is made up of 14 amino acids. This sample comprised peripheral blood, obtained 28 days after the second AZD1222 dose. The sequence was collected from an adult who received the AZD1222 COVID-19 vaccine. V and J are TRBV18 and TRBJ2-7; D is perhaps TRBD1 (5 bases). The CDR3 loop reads CASSPGQTAYEQYF. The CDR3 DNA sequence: TGTGCCAGCTCACCAGGTCAGACAGCCTACGAGCAGTACTTC. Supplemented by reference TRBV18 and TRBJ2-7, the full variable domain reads NAGVMQNPRHLVRRRGQEARLRCSPMKGHSHVYWYRQLPEEGLKFMVYLQKENIIDESGMPKERFSAEFPKEGPSILRIQQVVRGDSAAYFCASSPGQTAYEQYFGPGTRLTVT.